Presented here are 18 T cell receptor beta chains from one specimen sequenced in a study of response to subunit inactivated influenza vaccine. One entry per CDR3 protein, called by TCRdb with MiXCR from the RT-PCR reads. The repertoire has about half a million distinct CDR3 sequences, roughly 27% of them found once; the top ten carry about 1.9%. Sequenced here: CD4+ T cells sorted from PBMCs, sampled about 5 days after vaccination. Source of these receptors: a man aged 50-60 years who received an inactivated influenza vaccine.

The chain combines TRBV6-2 or TRBV6-3 with TRBJ2-1; unclear D gene. The germline V and J ends were trimmed by 1 base and 8 bases, with 3 bases remaining between them. Looked up from germline, CDR1 is MNHEY and CDR2 is SVGEGT. This CDR3 spans 11 amino acids. The CDR3 region is CASSYWDEQFF. CDR3 sequence (DNA): TGTGCCAGCAGTTACTGGGATGAGCAGTTCTTC.

This clonotype was seen many times. The V gene is TRBV5-6, the J gene TRBJ2-5, with no clear D. Per germline, CDR1 SGHDT and CDR2 YYEEEE. V lost 4 bases and J 2 bases, leaving 15 bases between the germline ends. The CDR3 consists of 15 residues. DNA of the CDR3: TGTGCCAGCAGCCAGAAGGTCTGGTTTCAAGAGACCCAGTACTTC. It codes for CASSQKVWFQETQYF.

The chain has TRBV3-1 and TRBJ2-7, with unresolved D. CDR3 length: 14 residues. CDR1 is LGHDT and CDR2 is YNNKEL in the germline V gene (reference sequence). Trimming took 4 bases from V and 2 from J, leaving 12 bases between them. The CDR3 nucleotides read TGTGCCAGCAGCCCTCCTGCTAGGCCCTACGAGCAGTACTTC. It specifies CASSPPARPYEQYF.

This clonotype turned up a few times. The chain couples TRBV7-2 to TRBJ1-4, with D hard to call. The V gene's germline CDR1 is SGHTA and CDR2 FQGNSA. Trimming took off 3 bases at V and 5 bases at J, with 13 bases between the two ends. The CDR3 spans 15 residues. The CDR3 DNA is TGTGCCAGCAGCTTGAGTAGGGCAGCGAATGAAAAACTGTTTTTT. This sequence encodes CASSLSRAANEKLFF.

The rearrangement links TRBV25-1 to TRBJ2-1, with 7 bases matching TRBD2. The ends lost 1 base at V and 7 bases at J; junction bases unmatched: 4. Looked up from germline, CDR1 is MGHDK and CDR2 is SYGVNS. The CDR3 is 14 amino acids. The CDR3 DNA sequence: TGTGCCAGCAGTGAATGGGGAGGGATGAATGAGCAGTTCTTC. Protein sequence: CASSEWGGMNEQFF. Drawing the rest from reference TRBV25-1 and TRBJ2-1, the complete variable domain is EADIYQTPRYLVIGTGKKITLECSQTMGHDKMYWYQQDPGMELHLIHYSYGVNSTEKGDLSSESTVSRIRTEHFPLTLESARPSHTSQYLCASSEWGGMNEQFFGPGTRLTVL.

The chain couples TRBV7-8 to TRBJ2-1; D is ambiguous. CDR1 SGHVS and CDR2 FQNEAQ come from the germline V gene. This CDR3 is built from 17 residues. Deletions cut 3 bases from V and 0 bases from J, with 15 bases between. The CDR3: CASSFGPLTVSYNEQFF. The CDR3 DNA sequence: TGTGCCAGCAGCTTTGGGCCACTAACCGTCTCCTACAATGAGCAGTTCTTC.

This clonotype was observed a few times. CDR3 bases: TGTGCCACCAGTGATTCTCCGGGACTAGGCGCAGATACGCAGTATTTT. Its translation: CATSDSPGLGADTQYF. This sequence joins TRBV24-1 and TRBJ2-3; 8 bases agree with TRBD2. Per germline, CDR1 KGHDR and CDR2 SFDVKD. The CDR3 is 16 residues long. J gave up 4 bases and V 2 bases, and 7 bases lay outside the gene matches.

This clonotype was found many times. This chain joins TRBV28 and TRBJ2-7, with D possibly TRBD2 on 6 matching bases. The germline CDR1 and CDR2 sequences are MDHEN and SYDVKM. The CDR3 length is 13 residues. V was clipped by 6 bases and J by 0 bases, with 9 bases between them. The CDR3 region is CASRTGSSYEQYF. In DNA, the CDR3 is TGTGCCAGCAGGACCGGGAGCTCCTACGAGCAGTACTTC.

This clonotype has more than one count but fewer than ten. V gene TRBV6-2 or TRBV6-3 combines with J gene TRBJ2-7, with D maybe TRBD1 (5 bases). This CDR3 spans 13 amino acids. Looked up from germline, CDR1 is MNHEY and CDR2 is SVGEGT. Trimming stripped 6 bases from V and 6 bases from J, with 15 bases between. CDR3 sequence reads: CASSMGRPVEQYF. Written as DNA, the CDR3 is TGTGCCAGCAGCATGGGGCGCCCTGTCGAGCAGTACTTC.

This clonotype was seen more than once but under ten times. V gene TRBV10-3 combines with J gene TRBJ2-1, with 10 positions matching TRBD1. The germline CDR1 and CDR2 sequences are ENHRY and SYGVKD. CDR3 length equals 14 residues. V shed 7 bases, J shed 9 bases, and the junction held 9 bases outside the gene matches. CDR3 region: CAIISDRGSSEQFF. CDR3 DNA sequence: TGTGCCATCATCTCGGACAGGGGGTCTTCTGAGCAGTTCTTC.

The CDR3 sequence: CASSVTGGPYYGYTF. As DNA, the CDR3 is TGTGCCAGCAGCGTGACAGGAGGCCCCTACTATGGCTACACCTTC. This rearrangement joins TRBV9 to TRBJ1-2; the D gene is possibly TRBD1 (6 bases). The V end lost 2 bases, the J end lost 3 bases, and 14 bases lay between the germline ends. CDR3 length equals 15 residues. The germline V gene encodes CDR1 SGDLS and CDR2 YYNGEE.

In its sample, this clonotype was seen once. V usage is TRBV6-2 or TRBV6-3 and J usage is TRBJ2-3; 9 bases match TRBD1. CDR3 length equals 15 residues. V shed 8 bases, J shed 6 bases, and the junction held 12 bases outside the gene matches. Per the germline V gene, CDR1 is MNHEY and CDR2 is SVGEGT. CDR3 sequence reads: CASLPGQGVPDTQYF. CDR3 coding DNA: TGTGCCAGCTTACCGGGACAGGGTGTTCCGGATACGCAGTATTTT.

The chain carries TRBV2 and TRBJ2-4; maybe TRBD1 (5 bases). V lost 4 bases, J lost 6 bases, and 10 bases lay in between. Germline V gene sequence: CDR1 SNHLY, CDR2 FYNNEI. This CDR3 spans 13 amino acids. The CDR3 protein is CASSVGLVNIQYF. The CDR3 DNA reads as TGTGCCAGCAGTGTGGGGCTAGTAAACATTCAGTACTTC.

The chain couples TRBV11-3 to TRBJ2-3; D may match TRBD1 or TRBD2 (5 bases each). The CDR3 runs to 13 residues. The ends were cut back, 3 bases at V and 6 bases at J, with 10 bases in the middle. Germline CDR1 SGHNT, CDR2 YENEEA. This CDR3 is CASSFSEGDTQYF. CDR3 sequence (DNA): TGTGCCAGCAGCTTCTCTGAGGGGGATACGCAGTATTTT.

Of note for this clonotype: A much larger clone differs by one base, so this may be a read error. The rearrangement joins TRBV12-3 or TRBV12-4 to TRBJ1-4; 8 bases align to TRBD1. This CDR3 contains 15 residues. V gave up 4 bases and J gave up 4 bases; unmatched junction bases: 5. As DNA, the CDR3 is TGTGCCAGCAGTTGTGGACAGGGCCATAATGAAAAACTGTTTTTT. Translated, it gives CASSCGQGHNEKLFF.

This clonotype was seen many times. The chain links TRBV11-2 to TRBJ2-7; 13 nucleotides match TRBD2. CDR3 length: 15 residues. Germline V gene data show CDR1 as SGHAT and CDR2 as FQNNGV. V shed 4 bases and J 7 bases; nucleotides not matched to a gene: 7. In DNA, the CDR3 is TGTGCCAGCAGCTGGGGACTAGCGGGATTAGGGGAGCAGTACTTC. It specifies CASSWGLAGLGEQYF.

This clonotype was counted between two and nine times. J is TRBJ2-3 and V is TRBV20-1; the match to TRBD2 covers 8 bases. Germline V gene data show CDR1 as DFQATT and CDR2 as SNEGSKA (reference sequence). Trimming cost V 0 bases and J 8 bases; bases outside gene matches: 4. CDR3 size: 13 residues. CDR3 amino acids: CSARDGSGGTQYF. In nucleotides, the CDR3 is TGCAGTGCTAGAGATGGGAGCGGGGGTACGCAGTATTTT.

The genes are TRBV12-3 or TRBV12-4 and TRBJ1-1; unclear D gene. The CDR3 has 13 residues. V shed 4 bases and J shed 0 bases, with 6 bases lying between them. CDR3 bases: TGTGCCAGCAGTTCAGGCTTGAACACTGAAGCTTTCTTT. Translation: CASSSGLNTEAFF.